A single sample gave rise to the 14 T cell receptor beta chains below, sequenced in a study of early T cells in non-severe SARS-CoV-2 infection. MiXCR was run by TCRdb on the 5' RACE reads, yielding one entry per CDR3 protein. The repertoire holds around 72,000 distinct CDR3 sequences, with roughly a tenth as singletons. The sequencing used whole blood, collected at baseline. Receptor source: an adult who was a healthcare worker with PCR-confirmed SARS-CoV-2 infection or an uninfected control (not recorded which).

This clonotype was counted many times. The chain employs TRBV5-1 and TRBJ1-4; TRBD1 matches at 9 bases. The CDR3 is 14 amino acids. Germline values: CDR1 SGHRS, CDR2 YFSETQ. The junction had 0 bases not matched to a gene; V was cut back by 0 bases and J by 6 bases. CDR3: CASSLGTGDEKLFF. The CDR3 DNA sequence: TGCGCCAGCAGCTTGGGGACAGGGGATGAAAAACTGTTTTTT.

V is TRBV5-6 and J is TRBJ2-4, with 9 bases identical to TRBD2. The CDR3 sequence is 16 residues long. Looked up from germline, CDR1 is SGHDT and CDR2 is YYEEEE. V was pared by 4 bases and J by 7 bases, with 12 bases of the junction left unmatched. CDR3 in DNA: TGTGCCAGCAGCCGGCCAGGCGGGGGGGCTCGGAACATTCAGTACTTC. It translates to CASSRPGGGARNIQYF.

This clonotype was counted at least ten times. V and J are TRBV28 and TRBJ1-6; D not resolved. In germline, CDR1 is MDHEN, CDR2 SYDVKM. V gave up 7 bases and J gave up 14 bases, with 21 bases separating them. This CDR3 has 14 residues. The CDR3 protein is CASTLRAGWRALHF. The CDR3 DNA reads TGTGCCAGCACCCTGAGGGCGGGGTGGAGAGCCCTCCACTTT.

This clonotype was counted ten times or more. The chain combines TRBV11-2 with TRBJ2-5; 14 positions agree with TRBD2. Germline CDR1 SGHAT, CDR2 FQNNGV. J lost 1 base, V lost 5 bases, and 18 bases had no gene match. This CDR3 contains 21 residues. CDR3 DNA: TGTGCCAGCAGCCCCTACCCGACTAGCGGGGGGGTAAACGTACCCCAAGAGACCCAGTACTTC. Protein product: CASSPYPTSGGVNVPQETQYF.

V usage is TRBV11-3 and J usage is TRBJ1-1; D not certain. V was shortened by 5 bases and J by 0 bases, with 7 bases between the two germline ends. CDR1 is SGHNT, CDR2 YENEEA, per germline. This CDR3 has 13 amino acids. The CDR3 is CASSSNMNTEAFF. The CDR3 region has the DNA TGTGCCAGCAGCAGTAACATGAACACTGAAGCTTTCTTT.

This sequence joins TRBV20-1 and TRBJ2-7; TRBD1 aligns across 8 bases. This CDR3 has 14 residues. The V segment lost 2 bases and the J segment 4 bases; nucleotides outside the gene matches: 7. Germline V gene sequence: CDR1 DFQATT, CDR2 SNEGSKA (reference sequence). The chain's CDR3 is CSARRTGLEYEQYF. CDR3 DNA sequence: TGCAGTGCTAGAAGGACAGGGTTGGAGTACGAGCAGTACTTC.

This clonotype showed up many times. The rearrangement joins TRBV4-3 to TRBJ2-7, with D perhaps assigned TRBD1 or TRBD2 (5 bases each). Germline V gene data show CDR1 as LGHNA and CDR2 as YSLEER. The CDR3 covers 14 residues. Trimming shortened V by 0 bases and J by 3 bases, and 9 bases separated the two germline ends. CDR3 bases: TGCGCCAGCAGCCAAGACCGGGACGGCTACGAGCAGTACTTC. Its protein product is CASSQDRDGYEQYF.

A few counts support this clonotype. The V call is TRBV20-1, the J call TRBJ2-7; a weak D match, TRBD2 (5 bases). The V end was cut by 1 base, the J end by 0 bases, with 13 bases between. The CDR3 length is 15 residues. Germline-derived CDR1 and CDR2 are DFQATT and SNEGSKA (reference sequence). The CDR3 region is CSARGTSLFSYEQYF. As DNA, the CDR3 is TGCAGTGCTAGAGGGACTTCTCTATTCTCCTACGAGCAGTACTTC.

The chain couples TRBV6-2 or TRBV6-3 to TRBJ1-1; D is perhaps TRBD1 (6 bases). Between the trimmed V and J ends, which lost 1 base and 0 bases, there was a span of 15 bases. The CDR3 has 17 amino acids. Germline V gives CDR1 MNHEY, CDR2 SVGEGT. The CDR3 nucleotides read TGTGCCAGCAGTTACTACCGGGACAAAATTATGAACACTGAAGCTTTCTTT. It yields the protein CASSYYRDKIMNTEAFF.

CDR3: CASSYQGYQGTEAFF. CDR3 coding DNA: TGTGCCAGCAGTTACCAAGGTTACCAGGGAACTGAAGCTTTCTTT. The chain links TRBV6-2 or TRBV6-3 to TRBJ1-1; D is possibly TRBD1 (5 bases). V lost 2 bases and J lost 5, with 15 bases in between. Germline lookup yields CDR1 MNHEY and CDR2 SVGEGT. The CDR3 is 15 residues long.

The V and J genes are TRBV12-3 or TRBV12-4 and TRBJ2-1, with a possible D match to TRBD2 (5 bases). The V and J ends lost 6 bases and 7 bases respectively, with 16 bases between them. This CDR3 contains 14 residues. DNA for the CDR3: TGTGCCAGCAGCTTTTGGACTCGACGAAATGAGCAGTTCTTC. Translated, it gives CASSFWTRRNEQFF.

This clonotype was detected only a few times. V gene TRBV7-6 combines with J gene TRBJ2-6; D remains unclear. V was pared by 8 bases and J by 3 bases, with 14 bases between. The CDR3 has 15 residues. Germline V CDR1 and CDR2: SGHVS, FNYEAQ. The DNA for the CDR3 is TGTGCCAGCGAACGATTGGAAAATGGGGCCAACGTCCTGACTTTC. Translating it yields CASERLENGANVLTF.

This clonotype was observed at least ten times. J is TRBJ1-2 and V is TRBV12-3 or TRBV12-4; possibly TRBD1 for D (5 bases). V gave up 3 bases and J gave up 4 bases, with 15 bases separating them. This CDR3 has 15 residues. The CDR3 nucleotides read TGTGCCAGCAGTTTGGGGACGACAGCTACCTATGGCTACACCTTC. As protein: CASSLGTTATYGYTF.

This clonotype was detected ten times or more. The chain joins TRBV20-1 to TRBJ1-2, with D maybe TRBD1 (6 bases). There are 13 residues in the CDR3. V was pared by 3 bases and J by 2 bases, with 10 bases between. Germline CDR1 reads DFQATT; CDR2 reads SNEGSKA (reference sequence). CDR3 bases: TGCAGTGCTAGCACAGGGCCAAACTATGGCTACACCTTC. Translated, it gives CSASTGPNYGYTF.